Shown below are 30 T cell receptor beta chains from a single sample sequenced in a study of shared clonotypes between healthy human individuals. Only in-frame clones appear in the TCRdb table, and some are missing; sequencing was by immunoSEQ multiplex PCR. The sample consists of about half a million clones, approximately 81% of them appearing once. The specimen was PBMCs. These receptors were obtained from a woman aged 40-49 years in good health. Some clones in this sample may be carry-over from other donors' samples.

A note on this clone: A far more abundant clone sits one base away, making this likely a read error. The J gene is TRBJ2-7, the V gene TRBV30; the D is unclear. Trimming cost V 1 base and J 4 bases, with 8 bases left between them. Per germline, CDR1 GTSNPN and CDR2 SVGIG (reference sequence). The CDR3 contains 12 residues. The CDR3 region is CAWSGWRYEQYF. The CDR3 nucleotides read TGTGCCTGGAGTGGGTGGCGTTACGAGCAGTACTTC.

This chain links TRBV27 with TRBJ1-2, with D maybe TRBD1 (5 bases). V lost 2 bases, J lost 4 bases, and 14 bases lay in between. CDR1 MNHEY and CDR2 SMNVEV come from the germline V gene (reference sequence). This CDR3 spans 15 amino acids. CDR3 sequence (DNA): TGTGCCAGCAGTTTACGTTTGTCGGGGGGCTATGGCTACACCTTC. This codes for CASSLRLSGGYGYTF.

This clone has a count of ten or more. V is TRBV13 and J is TRBJ1-1; tentatively, D is TRBD1 (5 bases). The germline V gene has CDR1 PRHDT and CDR2 FYEKMQ (reference sequence). With 2 bases removed from V and 0 bases from J, the gap between germline ends came to 13 bases. This CDR3 region has 16 residues. The CDR3 protein is CASSLFGAGLNTEAFF. Here the CDR3 DNA reads TGTGCCAGCAGCTTATTCGGGGCAGGACTGAACACTGAAGCTTTCTTT. Using reference TRBV13 and TRBJ1-1 for the parts outside the CDR3, the full variable domain is AAGVIQSPRHLIKEKRETATLKCYPIPRHDTVYWYQQGPGQDPQFLISFYEKMQSDKGSIPDRFSAQQFSDYHSELNMSSLELGDSALYFCASSLFGAGLNTEAFFGQGTRLTVV.

For the CDR3, the DNA is TGTGCCAGCTCACCCCCGGTTACGGCGGGCACCGGGGAGCTGTTTTTT. Translated: CASSPPVTAGTGELFF. The V gene is TRBV18, the J gene TRBJ2-2; maybe TRBD2 (5 bases). The CDR3 totals 16 residues. Looked up from germline, CDR1 is KGHSH and CDR2 is LQKENI. V was pared by 3 bases and J by 4 bases, with 15 bases between.

V usage is TRBV18 and J usage is TRBJ2-1; unclear D gene. CDR3 size: 15 residues. Germline CDR1 reads KGHSH; CDR2 reads LQKENI. Trimming pared 2 bases from V and 0 bases from J, leaving 8 bases between. The chain's CDR3 is CASSPRVGSYNEQFF. In DNA form, the CDR3 reads TGTGCCAGCTCACCAAGAGTTGGCTCCTACAATGAGCAGTTCTTC.

This chain connects TRBV9 to TRBJ2-3; the match to TRBD2 covers 11 bases. J was trimmed by 1 base and V by 4 bases; bases with no gene match: 2. The germline V gene encodes CDR1 SGDLS and CDR2 YYNGEE. This CDR3 is built from 15 residues. The CDR3 nucleotides are TGTGCCAGCAGCATTAGCGGGGGGGGCACAGATACGCAGTATTTT. As protein: CASSISGGGTDTQYF.

A word on this clone: A read error is the likely source, as a far larger clone sits one nucleotide away. The sample holds other DNA sequences that translate to the same CDR3. The J gene is TRBJ1-5, the V gene TRBV6-1, with D possibly being TRBD1 (5 bases). Trimming removed 4 bases at V and 6 bases at J, with 16 bases between. This CDR3 spans 15 amino acids. Germline V gives CDR1 MNHNS, CDR2 SASEGT. The CDR3 sequence is CASSGQTGHSQPQHF. The CDR3 DNA sequence: TGTGCCAGCAGTGGGCAGACGGGGCATAGTCAGCCCCAGCATTTT.

The sample holds one count of this clone. The rearrangement links TRBV10-3 to TRBJ1-2, with D tentatively TRBD1 (5 bases). Trimming removed 2 bases at V and 9 bases at J, with 10 bases between. Germline V gives CDR1 ENHRY, CDR2 SYGVKD. The CDR3 sequence is 12 residues long. CDR3 loop: CAISEGSGSYTF. The CDR3 DNA sequence: TGTGCCATCAGTGAGGGTTCAGGGAGCTACACCTTC.

V usage is TRBV30 and J usage is TRBJ1-5; D is unresolved. Deletions cut 2 bases from V and 2 bases from J, with 7 bases between. Germline V gene lookup returns CDR1 GTSNPN and CDR2 SVGIG (reference sequence). The CDR3 sequence is 13 residues long. For the CDR3, the DNA is TGTGCCTGGAGTAGTTCAGGCAATCAGCCCCAGCATTTT. Translation: CAWSSSGNQPQHF.

The chain couples TRBV7-9 to TRBJ1-3, with D perhaps matching TRBD1 (5 bases). Germline loops: CDR1 SEHNR, CDR2 FQNEAQ (reference sequence). Trimming removed 3 bases at V and 8 bases at J, with 20 bases between. This CDR3 has 16 residues. The CDR3 is CASSFRPGRSVDTIYF. In DNA form, the CDR3 reads TGTGCCAGCAGCTTCCGTCCAGGGCGTTCAGTTGACACCATATATTTT.

J is TRBJ1-2 and V is TRBV2, with TRBD1 as a possible D gene (5 bases). The V gene lost 8 bases and the J gene lost 7 bases, with 11 bases spanning the gap. The germline gives CDR1 SNHLY, CDR2 FYNNEI. The CDR3 spans 11 residues. CDR3 bases: TGTGCCAGCTCCACAGGAACTGGCTACACCTTC. Amino acid sequence: CASSTGTGYTF.

Remarks on this clone: A read error is likely here: a far larger clone is one base away. The chain links TRBV19 to TRBJ1-5; D is ambiguous. Germline CDR1 and CDR2: LNHDA and SQIVND (reference sequence). The CDR3 consists of 14 residues. Trimming cost V 5 bases and J 4 bases, with 12 bases left between them. CDR3 DNA: TGTGCCAGTAGTCTCCTTCAGCAGAATCAGCCCCAGCATTTT. It is translated as CASSLLQQNQPQHF.

The J gene is TRBJ1-1, the V gene TRBV6-5; D not certain. CDR3 length: 12 amino acids. Per the germline V gene, CDR1 is MNHEY and CDR2 is SVGAGI. The V end lost 4 bases, the J end lost 11 bases, and 14 bases lay between the germline ends. The CDR3 is CASSSFSGRAFF. For the CDR3, the DNA is TGTGCCAGCAGTTCCTTCTCTGGTCGGGCTTTCTTT.

This clone was detected once. The chain employs TRBV7-2 and TRBJ2-7; D may match TRBD1 or TRBD2 (7 bases each). This CDR3 has 15 residues. Trimming shortened V by 4 bases and J by 4 bases, and 17 bases separated the two germline ends. Germline values: CDR1 SGHTA, CDR2 FQGNSA. The CDR3 nucleotides are TGTGCCAGCAGCTCCCAGGGAGGGGGCGATTACGAGCAGTACTTC. It translates to CASSSQGGGDYEQYF.

The chain employs TRBV11-1 and TRBJ2-1; D is unclear. This CDR3 is 17 amino acids long. Germline V CDR1 and CDR2: SGHAT, FQDESV (reference sequence). Trimming shortened V by 4 bases and J by 2 bases, and 18 bases separated the two germline ends. The CDR3 nucleotides read TGTGCCAGCAGCTCGGCCCTGTCGGTCCGGGCCTACAATGAGCAGTTCTTC. The encoded protein is CASSSALSVRAYNEQFF.

As regards this clone: A far larger clone is a single base away, which makes a read error likely. Distinct nucleotide sequences in the sample also encode this CDR3. The rearrangement joins TRBV6-1 to TRBJ1-6; D remains ambiguous. The V end was cut by 1 base, the J end by 6 bases, with 7 bases between. The CDR3 is made up of 14 amino acids. Germline-derived CDR1 and CDR2 are MNHNS and SASEGT. The CDR3 reads CASSEVSINSPLHF. The CDR3, as DNA: TGTGCCAGCAGTGAAGTAAGCATTAATTCACCCCTCCACTTT.

The chain couples TRBV18 to TRBJ2-7, with a weak D call TRBD2 (5 bases). V was cut by 2 bases and J by 6 bases, with 20 bases left in between. Germline CDR1 reads KGHSH; CDR2 reads LQKENI. The CDR3 totals 16 residues. The CDR3 spells CASSPSGSRKSPEQYF. Here the CDR3 DNA reads TGTGCCAGCTCACCATCGGGGAGTAGGAAATCCCCCGAGCAGTACTTC.

For this clone: This likely came from a read error, as a far larger clone is one base away. The chain links TRBV6-1 to TRBJ2-5; the D is unclear. The J call may be faulty, since TRBJ2-7 better matches the DNA end. The CDR3 has 15 residues. Per germline, CDR1 MNHNS and CDR2 SASEGT. The CDR3 protein is CTSSERATSSYEQYF. The CDR3 DNA reads as TGTACCAGCAGTGAAAGAGCGACAAGCTCCTACGAGCAGTACTTC.

In this sample, this clone turned up a few times. The J gene is TRBJ2-3, the V gene TRBV4-3; 8 nucleotides align to TRBD1. The CDR3 runs 18 residues. V dropped 0 bases and J dropped 0; count of bases not matched to a gene: 8. Looked up from germline, CDR1 is LGHNA and CDR2 is YSLEER. CDR3 in amino acids: CASSQDLTGQASTDTQYF. The CDR3 region has the DNA TGCGCCAGCAGCCAAGATCTAACGGGACAGGCGAGCACAGATACGCAGTATTTT.

J is TRBJ1-5 and V is TRBV28, with TRBD1 identical over 7 bases. Germline CDR1 MDHEN, CDR2 SYDVKM. The junction had 6 bases not matched to a gene; V was cut back by 6 bases and J by 7 bases. The CDR3 has 13 residues. CDR3 nucleotide sequence: TGTGCCAGCAGACGACAGGGAGGGCAGCCCCAGCATTTT. This translates into CASRRQGGQPQHF.

The V gene is TRBV28, the J gene TRBJ1-2; D not resolved. Trimming shortened V by 2 bases and J by 7 bases, and 8 bases separated the two germline ends. The germline V gene has CDR1 MDHEN and CDR2 SYDVKM. This CDR3 has 12 amino acids. The CDR3 DNA reads as TGTGCCAGCAGTTTACCGGCCTCTGGCTACACCTTC. It codes for CASSLPASGYTF.

The chain joins TRBV7-9 to TRBJ2-7; D call uncertain. Germline loops: CDR1 SEHNR, CDR2 FQNEAQ (reference sequence). This CDR3 is built from 12 residues. Trimming cost V 3 bases and J 5 bases, with 8 bases left between them. This chain's CDR3 is CASSFGRDEQYF. The CDR3 DNA is TGTGCCAGCAGCTTCGGTAGGGACGAGCAGTACTTC. Full variable domain (outside the CDR3, taken from reference TRBV7-9 and TRBJ2-7): DTGVSQNPRHKITKRGQNVTFRCDPISEHNRLYWYRQTLGQGPEFLTYFQNEAQLEKSRLLSDRFSAERPKGSFSTLEIQRTEQGDSAMYLCASSFGRDEQYFGPGTRLTVT.

This clone showed up just once. This sequence joins TRBV7-3 and TRBJ2-3; D is ambiguous. Germline CDR1 is SGHTA and CDR2 is FQGTGA. This CDR3 contains 13 residues. V was cut by 2 bases and J by 7 bases, with 10 bases left in between. The CDR3 DNA follows: TGTGCCAGCAGCTTAGCAGGATCAAATACGCAGTATTTT. It specifies CASSLAGSNTQYF.

Concerning this clone: With a far larger clone one base away, a read error is the likely cause. The same CDR3 can be traced to other DNA sequences in this sample. The chain recombines TRBV2 with TRBJ2-5; D is tentatively TRBD1 or TRBD2 (6 bases each). V was trimmed by 9 bases and J by 5 bases, leaving 13 bases between them. CDR3 length: 12 residues. The germline CDR1 and CDR2 sequences are SNHLY and FYNNEI. The CDR3 region has the DNA TGTGCCAGTAGCGGAACAGGGGAGACCCAGTACTTC. Its protein product is CASSGTGETQYF.

The chain has TRBV18 and TRBJ2-5, with TRBD2 matching 8 bases. The CDR3 is 13 amino acids. Germline trimming cut 5 bases from V and 5 bases from J; bases unmatched to any gene: 4. The germline V gene has CDR1 KGHSH and CDR2 LQKENI. The chain's CDR3 is CASSRLARETQYF. The CDR3 DNA reads TGTGCCAGCTCAAGACTAGCGCGGGAGACCCAGTACTTC.

This clone is a singleton in its sample. The chain employs TRBV7-9 and TRBJ2-1, with D unresolved. V lost 5 bases and J lost 10, with 9 bases in between. This CDR3 is built from 11 residues. CDR1 is SEHNR and CDR2 is FQNEAQ in the germline V gene (reference sequence). CDR3 region: CASSALEEQFF. The CDR3 DNA reads TGTGCCAGCAGCGCCCTAGAGGAGCAGTTCTTC.

In its sample, this clone was seen once. A far more abundant clone sits one base away, making this likely a read error. This CDR3 is also generated by other DNA sequences in the sample. The chain uses TRBV5-4 and TRBJ2-5; 7 positions agree with TRBD2. V lost 0 bases to trimming and J lost 9 bases; unmatched junction nucleotides: 11. Germline values: CDR1 SGHNT, CDR2 YYREEE (reference sequence). The CDR3 loop spans 15 amino acids. CDR3 bases: TGTGCCAGCAGCTTGGGGTGGCGTGATGCGGGGGCCCAGTACTTC. Encoded protein: CASSLGWRDAGAQYF.

The rearrangement uses TRBV6-4 and TRBJ1-1; D ambiguous. V dropped 4 bases and J dropped 11 bases, with 23 bases sitting between them. Per germline, CDR1 MRHNA and CDR2 SNTAGT. The CDR3 contains 15 residues. The CDR3 protein is CASSATSYNSVNAFF. The CDR3 DNA sequence: TGTGCCAGCAGTGCCACATCATACAACAGTGTGAATGCTTTCTTT.

The V gene is TRBV5-6, the J gene TRBJ2-7; 10 positions match TRBD2. Per germline, CDR1 SGHDT and CDR2 YYEEEE. The junction had 4 bases not matched to a gene; V was cut back by 3 bases and J by 4 bases. The CDR3 contains 14 residues. The CDR3 is CASSYIAGGYEQYF. In nucleotides, the CDR3 is TGTGCCAGCAGCTATATAGCGGGAGGTTACGAGCAGTACTTC.

V is TRBV6-1 and J is TRBJ1-2, with 10 positions matching TRBD1. CDR3 length equals 14 residues. Germline loops: CDR1 MNHNS, CDR2 SASEGT. Trimming took 6 bases from V and 8 from J; bases not matched to a gene: 9. DNA of the CDR3: TGTGCCAGCAGGGAGGCGGGGACAGGGGACGGCTACACCTTC. It specifies CASREAGTGDGYTF.